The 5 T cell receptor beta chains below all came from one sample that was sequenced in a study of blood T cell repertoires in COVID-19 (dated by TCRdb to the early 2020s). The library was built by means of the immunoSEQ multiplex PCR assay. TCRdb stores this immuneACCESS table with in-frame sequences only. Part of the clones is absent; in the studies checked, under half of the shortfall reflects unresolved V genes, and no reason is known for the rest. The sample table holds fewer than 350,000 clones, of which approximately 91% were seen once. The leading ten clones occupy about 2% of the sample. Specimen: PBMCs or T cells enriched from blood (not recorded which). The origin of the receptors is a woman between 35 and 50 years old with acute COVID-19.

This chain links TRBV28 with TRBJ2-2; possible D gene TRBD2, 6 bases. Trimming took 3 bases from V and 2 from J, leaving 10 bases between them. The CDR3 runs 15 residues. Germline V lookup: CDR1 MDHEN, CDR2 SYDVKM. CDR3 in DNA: TGTGCCAGCAGTTTCGGGGGTTTAAACACCGGGGAGCTGTTTTTT. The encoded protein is CASSFGGLNTGELFF.

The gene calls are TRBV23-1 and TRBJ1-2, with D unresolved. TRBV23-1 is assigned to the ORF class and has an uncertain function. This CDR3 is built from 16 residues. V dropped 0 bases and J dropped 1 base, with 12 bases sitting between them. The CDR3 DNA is TGCGCCAGCAGTCAATCGACACCCAAGTATAACTATGGCTACACCTTC. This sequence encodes CASSQSTPKYNYGYTF.

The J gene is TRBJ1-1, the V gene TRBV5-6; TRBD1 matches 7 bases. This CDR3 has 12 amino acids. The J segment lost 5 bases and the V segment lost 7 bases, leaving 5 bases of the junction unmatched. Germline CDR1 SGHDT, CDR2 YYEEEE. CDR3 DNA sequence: TGTGCCAGCTCACAGGGGAGTACTGAAGCTTTCTTT. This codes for CASSQGSTEAFF.

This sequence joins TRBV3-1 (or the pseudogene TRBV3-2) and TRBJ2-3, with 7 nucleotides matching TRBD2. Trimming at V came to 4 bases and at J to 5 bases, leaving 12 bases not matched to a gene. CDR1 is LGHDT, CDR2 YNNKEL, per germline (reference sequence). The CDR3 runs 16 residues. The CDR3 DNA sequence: TGTGCCAGCAGCCCCCGGGGGGAGGCGGCTGGAGATACGCAGTATTTT. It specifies CASSPRGEAAGDTQYF.

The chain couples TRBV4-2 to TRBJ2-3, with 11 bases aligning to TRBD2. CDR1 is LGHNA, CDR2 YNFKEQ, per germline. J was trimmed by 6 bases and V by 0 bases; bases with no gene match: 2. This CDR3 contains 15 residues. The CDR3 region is CASSQDSGGADTQYF. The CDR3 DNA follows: TGTGCCAGCAGCCAAGATAGCGGGGGGGCGGATACGCAGTATTTT.